The following is a T cell receptor beta chain sequence with its context. Its antigen is not known. These data originate in a study of cytomegalovirus exposure and HLA in healthy donors. Study-wide results and limits: With DRB1 most and HLA-C fewest, TCR association rates differed between HLA loci in a later analysis. Reported results showed that the classifier diagnosed cytomegalovirus status with high specificity and sensitivity. About 87% or about 30% of the time was how often most TCR beta V segments were productive, according to an earlier analysis.

Germline CDR1 SGHAT, CDR2 FQNNGV. The trim removed 0 bases at V and 2 bases at J, leaving 6 bases unmatched. The CDR3 is made up of 17 amino acids. Primers included in the PCR were 60 Vbeta and 13 Jbeta primers. Profiling relied on immunoSEQ multiplex PCR, and the TCRdb table lists in-frame clones only, not all of them. The sample includes some 150,000 clones, 70% to 80% of them seen just once. Sequencing was done on a sample of PBMCs. The V and J genes are TRBV11-2 and TRBJ2-4; 8 bases map to TRBD2. The sequence was collected from a man aged 50-59 years in good health and CMV-seropositive. CDR3 DNA sequence: TGTGCCAGCAGCTTAGATCCCCCGGGAGGGACCAAAAACATTCAGTACTTC. Residues: CASSLDPPGGTKNIQYF.